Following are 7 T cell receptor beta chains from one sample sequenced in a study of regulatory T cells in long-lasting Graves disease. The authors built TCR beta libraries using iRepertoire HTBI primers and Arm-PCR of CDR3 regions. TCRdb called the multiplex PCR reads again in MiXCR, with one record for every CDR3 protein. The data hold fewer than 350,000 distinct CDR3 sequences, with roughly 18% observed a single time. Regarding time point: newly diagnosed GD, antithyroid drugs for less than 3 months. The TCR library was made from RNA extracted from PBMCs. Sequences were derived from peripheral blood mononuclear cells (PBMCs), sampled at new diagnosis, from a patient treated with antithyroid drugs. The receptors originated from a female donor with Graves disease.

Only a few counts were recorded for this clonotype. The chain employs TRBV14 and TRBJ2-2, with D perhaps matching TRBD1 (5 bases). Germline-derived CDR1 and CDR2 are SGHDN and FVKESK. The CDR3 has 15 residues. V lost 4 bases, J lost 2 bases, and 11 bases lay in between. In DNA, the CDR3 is TGTGCCAGCAGCCGGCAGGGCGTCAACACCGGGGAGCTGTTTTTT. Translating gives CASSRQGVNTGELFF.

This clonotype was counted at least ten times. CDR3 region: CASSPRQFPGELFF. The CDR3 coding sequence is TGTGCCAGCTCACCGAGACAGTTCCCAGGCGAACTGTTTTTT. The genes are TRBV18 and TRBJ1-4; possible D gene TRBD1, 5 bases. This CDR3 contains 14 residues. Germline V gene sequence: CDR1 KGHSH, CDR2 LQKENI. Trimming removed 3 bases at V and 12 bases at J, with 17 bases between.

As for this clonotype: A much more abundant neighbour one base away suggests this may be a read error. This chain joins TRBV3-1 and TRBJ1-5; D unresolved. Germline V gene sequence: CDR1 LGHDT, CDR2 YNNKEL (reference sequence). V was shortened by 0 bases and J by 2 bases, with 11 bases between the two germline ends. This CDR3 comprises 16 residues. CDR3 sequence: CASSQDGVSGNQPQHF. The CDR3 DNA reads TGTGCCAGCAGCCAAGATGGGGTGAGTGGCAATCAGCCCCAGCATTTT.

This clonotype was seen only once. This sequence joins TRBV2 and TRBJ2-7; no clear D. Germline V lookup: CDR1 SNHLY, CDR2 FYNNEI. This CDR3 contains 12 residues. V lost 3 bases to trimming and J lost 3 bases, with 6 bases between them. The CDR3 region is CASSDADYEQYF. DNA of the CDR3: TGTGCCAGCAGTGATGCGGACTACGAGCAGTACTTC. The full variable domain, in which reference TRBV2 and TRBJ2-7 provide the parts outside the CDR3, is EPEVTQTPSHQVTQMGQEVILRCVPISNHLYFYWYRQILGQKVEFLVSFYNNEISEKSEIFDDQFSVERPDGSNFTLKIRSTKLEDSAMYFCASSDADYEQYFGPGTRLTVT.

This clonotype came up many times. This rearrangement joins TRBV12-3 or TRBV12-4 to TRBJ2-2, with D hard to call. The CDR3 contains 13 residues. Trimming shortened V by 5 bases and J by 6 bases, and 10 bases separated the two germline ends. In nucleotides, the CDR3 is TGTGCCAGCAGTCAATCGATTCCCGGGGAGCTGTTTTTT. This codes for CASSQSIPGELFF.

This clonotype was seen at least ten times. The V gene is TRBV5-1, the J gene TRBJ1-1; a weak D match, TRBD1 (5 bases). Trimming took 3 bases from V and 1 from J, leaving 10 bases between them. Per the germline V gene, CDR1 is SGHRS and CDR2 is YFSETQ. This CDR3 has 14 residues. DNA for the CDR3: TGCGCCAGCAGCTCCCGGGGGACGAACACTGAAGCTTTCTTT. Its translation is CASSSRGTNTEAFF.

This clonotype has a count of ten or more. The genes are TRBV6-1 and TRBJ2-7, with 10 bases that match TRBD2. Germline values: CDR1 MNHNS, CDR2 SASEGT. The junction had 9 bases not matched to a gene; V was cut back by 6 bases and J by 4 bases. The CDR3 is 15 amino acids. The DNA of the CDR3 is TGTGCCAGCAGCAACGTGTCTAGCGGGAGATACGAGCAGTACTTC. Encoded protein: CASSNVSSGRYEQYF.